This is a list of T cell receptor beta chains from one sample in a study of cytomegalovirus exposure and HLA in healthy donors. Libraries were prepared by immunoSEQ multiplex PCR; TCRdb keeps only in-frame clonotypes and omits some of them. This table has tens of thousands of clones, approximately 52% appearing once. Sequenced sample: PBMCs. Receptors were obtained from a human donor in good health. Each CDR3 is given with its conserved first and last residue. The D gene is left open where the match is weak. The listing skips clone size in some rows; elsewhere it reads once, few, many or a size class.

TRBJ1-5 | TRBD1 | TRBV7-2 | NA | CASSLRDSPSGPQHF | TGTGCCAGCAGCTTGCGGGACAGCCCTTCTGGGCCCCAGCATTTT
TRBJ1-1 | NA | TRBV5-6 | few | CASSRGGPTEAFF | TGTGCCAGCAGCCGGGGTGGACCCACTGAAGCTTTCTTT
TRBJ2-4 | TRBD2 | TRBV9 | NA | CASSGSPPRGAGSQYF | TGTGCCAGCAGCGGGAGCCCACCGCGGGGGGCAGGGTCGCAGTACTTC
TRBJ1-3 | NA | TRBV18 | NA | CASSPYGNGNTIYF | TGTGCCAGCTCACCATACGGGAACGGAAACACCATATATTTT
TRBJ1-4 | TRBD1 | TRBV19 | few | CASTPRDRGNEKLFF | TGTGCCAGTACCCCGAGGGACAGGGGGAATGAAAAACTGTTTTTT
TRBJ2-7 | TRBD2 | TRBV27 | NA | CASGLAGLEQYF | TGTGCCAGTGGACTAGCCGGCCTCGAGCAGTACTTC
TRBJ1-4 | TRBD1 | TRBV9 | NA | CASSSRQGPNEKLFF | TGTGCCAGCAGCTCTCGACAGGGCCCTAATGAAAAACTGTTTTTT
TRBJ2-3 | NA | TRBV11-2 | NA | CASSSLKRVVDTQYF | TGTGCCAGCAGCTCCCTCAAACGCGTAGTGGATACGCAGTATTTT
TRBJ2-1 | TRBD2 | TRBV9 | NA | CASSVSLLAGGGEQFF | TGTGCCAGCAGCGTCTCCTTACTAGCGGGAGGGGGGGAGCAGTTCTTC
TRBJ1-4 | TRBD1 | TRBV6-5 | NA | CASSYSGRGGEKLFF | TGTGCCAGCAGTTACTCTGGGAGAGGGGGCGAAAAACTGTTTTTT
TRBJ2-6 | NA | TRBV4-3 | few | CASSQEVGLGANVLTF | TGCGCCAGCAGCCAAGAGGTGGGACTGGGGGCCAACGTCCTGACTTTC
TRBJ1-4 | NA | TRBV27 | few | CASSLSTERGKLFF | TGTGCCAGCAGTTTATCGACGGAGAGAGGAAAACTGTTTTTT
TRBJ2-7 | TRBD1 | TRBV5-4 | NA | CASSLYRNRGGISYEQYF | TGTGCCAGCAGCCTCTATAGAAACAGGGGCGGAATCTCCTACGAGCAGTACTTC
TRBJ2-1 | NA | TRBV27 | NA | CASSAGLSEQFF | TGTGCCAGCAGTGCGGGTTTGAGTGAGCAGTTCTTC
TRBJ1-2 | TRBD1 | TRBV28 | NA | CASRSSGGGYTF | TGTGCCAGCAGATCCTCAGGGGGCGGCTACACCTTC
TRBJ2-5 | NA | TRBV21-1 | NA | CASTVETQYF | TGTGCCAGCACCGTAGAGACCCAGTACTTC
TRBJ1-3 | NA | TRBV7-2 | NA | CASSSGGIGNTIYF | TGTGCCAGCAGCTCCGGGGGGATAGGAAACACCATATATTTT
TRBJ1-2 | TRBD1 | TRBV7-3 | NA | CASSQDRGYGYTF | TGTGCCAGCAGCCAGGACAGGGGCTATGGCTACACCTTC
TRBJ1-2 | NA | TRBV7-3 | few | CASSFPSLSSSGYTF | TGTGCCAGCAGCTTTCCTTCCCTAAGTTCGTCTGGCTACACCTTC
TRBJ1-4 | NA | TRBV19 | NA | CASSIGEGATNEKLFF | TGTGCCAGTAGTATCGGGGAGGGAGCAACTAATGAAAAACTGTTTTTT
TRBJ2-1 | TRBD2 | TRBV6-4 | NA | CASSEAGALNEQFF | TGTGCCAGCAGTGAAGCGGGAGCCTTAAATGAGCAGTTCTTC
TRBJ1-2 | NA | TRBV6-6 | NA | CASSQTSNYGYTF | TGTGCCAGCAGTCAGACATCGAACTATGGCTACACCTTC